This TCR beta chain stems from a study of molecular identifiers for immune sequencing clone quantification. Study findings and constraints: Among effectors, clones above 20 RNA copies held over 97% of molecules; among naive cells, under 1%.

TCRdb re-called the PCR reads through MiXCR, storing one row per CDR3 protein. This table has 550,000 to 750,000 distinct CDR3 sequences, about 20% appearing once. The authors gated naive CD8 T cells as CD8+CD4-CCR7+CD45RA+ for sorting. This clonotype was recorded many times. Antigen unknown. Trimming removed 2 bases from V and 5 bases from J; junction bases left unmatched: 4. This CDR3 region has 14 residues. CDR1 is SGHRS and CDR2 is YFSETQ in the germline V gene. This chain connects TRBV5-1 to TRBJ2-5; the match to TRBD2 covers 9 bases. This sequence was found in a human donor in good health. Some libraries in this study had Jurkat cell RNA spiked in. Specimen: naive CD8+ T cells from blood, with Jurkat cell RNA spiked in. Documented subset: FACS-sorted CD8+CD4-CCR7+CD45RA+ naive T cells. The CDR3, as DNA: TGCGCCAGCAGCTTTAGCGGGAGTGGGGAGACCCAGTACTTC. Its translation is CASSFSGSGETQYF.